This TCR beta chain originates from a study of radiotherapy plus CTLA-4 blockade in lung cancer. Whole-study context: Of the patients, 15% to 20% showed objective responses and roughly 31% attained disease control.

Only in-frame clones appear in the TCRdb table, and some are missing; sequencing was by immunoSEQ multiplex PCR. Of roughly 85,000 clones in the sample, around 84% were seen once. The study, taken as a whole, reports: An expansion of tumor-derived TCR clones occurred in blood after radiotherapy plus ipilimumab.

As regards this clone: Its antigen is unidentified.

The germline V gene has CDR1 MNHEY and CDR2 SVGAGI. The CDR3 sequence is 15 residues long. The ends were cut back, 0 bases at V and 5 bases at J, with 13 bases in the middle. This sequence joins TRBV6-5 and TRBJ1-1, with D possibly TRBD1 on 6 matching bases. The starting material was peripheral blood, obtained from a patient treated with radiotherapy plus ipilimumab. The source of this sequence is a human donor with non-small cell lung cancer that progressed on radiotherapy plus ipilimumab. DNA of the CDR3: TGTGCCAGCAGTTACTCCAGGGGACTGGGGACTGAAGCTTTCTTT. Its translation is CASSYSRGLGTEAFF.